The clone carrying this T cell receptor beta chain was observed a handful of times. Generated by immunoSEQ multiplex PCR, the TCRdb table keeps only in-frame clones and is missing some. The repertoire includes about 190,000 clones, approximately 90% of them detected once, and under 2.5% sits in the top ten. This entry comes from a study of blood T cell repertoires in COVID-19. V lost 3 bases to trimming and J lost 6 bases, with 11 bases between them. Germline CDR1 SGHDN, CDR2 FVKESK. This CDR3 region has 13 residues. The specimen was peripheral blood. The clonotype originates from a man between 65 and 79 years old with active or convalescent COVID-19. The chain has TRBV14 and TRBJ1-1; D might be TRBD1 (6 bases). Written as DNA, the CDR3 is TGTGCCAGCAGCCAGATGGACAGAGCTGAAGCTTTCTTT. Translating gives CASSQMDRAEAFF.